The TCR beta chain under discussion was sequenced for a study of regulatory T cells in long-lasting Graves disease (dated by TCRdb to about 2021). In the study overall: Patients with newly diagnosed Graves' disease had been on antithyroid drugs for under 3 months. Persistent Graves' disease patients were compared with newly diagnosed Graves' disease patients by peripheral blood TCR sequencing and RNA sequencing. A total of around 35 samples underwent TCR sequencing: about 13 from persistent and about 20 from newly diagnosed Graves' disease patients. The study took place in China and was registered as a clinical trial.

This clonotype was seen at least ten times. Its target antigen remains unknown. Base qualities are not at hand, and no much larger clone is one base apart. The V and J ends are trimmed by 5 bases and 5 bases, leaving 11 bases between them. CDR1 and CDR2 were assigned from the germline V gene (reference sequence) as SEHNR and FQNEAQ. The CDR3, from cysteine to phenylalanine, totals 13 residues. Just the 39-base CDR3 DNA is kept, in frame starting at base 1. The full study reports these points: Peripheral blood alone was examined, since thyroid tissue, which constituted the primary lesion, could not be accessed. The authors acknowledged the small sample size as a limitation that may reduce accuracy. Sequencing and analysis were restricted to the TCR beta chain. Compared with newly diagnosed patients, persistent Graves' disease patients had lower TCR Shannon entropy and fewer highly expanded clones, which suggests clonal expansion. Preferential use of TRBV28, TRBJ1-2 and TRBJ2-5 was observed in persistent disease, whereas TRBV20-1 and TRBJ2-1 were favored in newly diagnosed disease. Persistent patients shared more public clonotypes among themselves (over 2,500) than newly diagnosed patients did (approximately 900).

The library was generated by multiplex PCR. The instrument given in TCRdb is Illumina HiSeq 4000. To build TCR beta libraries, CDR3 regions were amplified by Arm-PCR using iRepertoire HTBI primers. Gel purification was performed on PCR products prior to sequencing. The original methods were these. Across samples, fewer than 70 TRBV and approximately 15 TRBJ segments were identified and used for gene usage analysis of CDR3 amino acid clonotypes. COPE and FqMerger were used to merge the filtered high-quality paired reads into contigs. BLAST was used to align contigs to IMGT TRBV, TRBD and TRBJ reference genes, with CDR3 defined following IMGT. Any clonotype with a frequency above 0.1% was classified as a highly expanded clone. Shannon entropy was used to measure repertoire diversity, and the Gini coefficient was used to measure V-J evenness. A clonotype was considered public if more than one individual shared it. The raw public reads went through TCRdb reprocessing: fastp at Q25, MiXCR clone calling, in-frame beta chains kept. Rows with a matching CDR3 protein are joined into one entry that keeps the most common DNA and genes. TCRdb, rather than the study authors, made the V and J calls. The sample table holds 420,000 or so distinct CDR3 sequences, of which about 15% were seen once. The ten biggest clones cover about 25% of the sample.

The time point tag for this specimen amounts to: newly diagnosed GD, antithyroid drugs for less than 3 months. RNA was extracted from PBMCs in TRIzol for both TCR sequencing and RNA sequencing. The diagnosis of Graves' disease followed American Thyroid Association guidelines. The patients came from an endocrinology department in Xi'an, China. From each patient, approximately 9 milliliters of peripheral blood was collected into an EDTA anticoagulant tube. Ficoll Paque Plus density gradient separation was used to isolate PBMCs, and no further T cell sorting was performed. An Agilent 2100 Bioanalyzer and agarose gel were used to assess RNA quality, and a NanoDrop 2000 was used to measure RNA concentration. The sample also formed part of further work on T cells in Graves' hyperthyroidism and ophthalmopathy. The second publication reports: Stable Graves' hyperthyroidism was defined as the absence of progression to ophthalmopathy over 18 months of follow-up. Hyperthyroidism patients were newly diagnosed, had a disease duration of under 2 months, and were aged 18 to 65 years. Any patient with an uncontrolled infection, another autoimmune disease, pregnancy or lactation was excluded. Diagnoses relied on clinical symptoms, serum thyroxine and TRAb, thyroid ultrasound and orbital computed tomography. The TCR CDR3 was subjected to a first round of RT-PCR using the HTBI primer set and the Qiagen OneStep RT-PCR kit. Most expanded thyroid clonotypes (frequency above 0.001) were also detected in blood, suggesting blood repertoires may reflect thyroid immune responses. A model built on a 13 V-J signature distinguished ophthalmopathy from stable hyperthyroidism, reaching 85% to 90% sensitivity and 81.08% specificity in cross-validation and 80%/75% in testing. In validation, progression to ophthalmopathy was predicted by the model with 70.59% sensitivity and 72.22% specificity, a median of roughly six months before onset. To identify TCR V-J signatures that set the groups apart, the researchers used a discovery cohort of 95 to 100 patients, made up of some 41 with Graves' ophthalmopathy and some 56 with stable Graves' hyperthyroidism. Whether ophthalmopathy could be predicted prospectively was tested in an independent validation cohort made up of roughly 19 hyperthyroidism patients plus 17 patients who later progressed to ophthalmopathy. For training and testing, the roughly 100 patients in the discovery cohort were randomly divided in a 7:3 ratio. In addition, the study compared T-cell repertoires in thyroid tissue and in blood from a handful of Graves' hyperthyroidism patients. After blood sampling, hyperthyroidism patients were treated with methimazole at a starting dose of 30 mg daily, and ophthalmopathy patients were treated with high-dose intravenous methylprednisolone. A second multiplex PCR round built the libraries, followed by size selection and purification. Libraries were sequenced paired-end with 100 bp reads on an Illumina HiSeq2000. SOAPnuke was used to process the raw data, throwing out any read that contained adapters or uncalled bases, had a mean Phred below 15, or lacked an exact constant-primer or identifier match. High-quality paired reads were merged using COPE v1.2.5, and each unique nucleotide sequence was defined as a clonotype. MiTCR v1.1 was used to align clonotypes to the IMGT TRBV, TRBD and TRBJ reference segments. Only V-J combinations with frequency above 0.0001, covering 99% to 99.2% of repertoires, were analysed. The TCS score was defined as the ratio of F50 (clonal expansion) to E x V (chaos), calculated using BLOSUM62-based TCRdist between CDR3 peptides within each V-J. Welch's t-statistics and random forest reduced around 550 V-J features to 13, which were used in a naive Bayes classifier (R e1071). Sample size was not statistically predetermined, and blinding of investigators to group allocation was not performed. According to the paper, TCR Vbeta CDR3 sequencing was carried out on 135 peripheral blood samples, which came from approximately 41 ophthalmopathy, some 73 hyperthyroidism and about 17 progressor patients.

The TCR was taken from a woman between 18 and 29 years old with Graves disease. Donor details come from another sample of the same person, matched by shared clones. The material was peripheral blood mononuclear cells (PBMCs), obtained at new diagnosis, from a patient treated with antithyroid drugs. The sequence links TRBV7-9 to TRBJ2-3; the D gene cannot be named for sure. The DNA is as follows: TGTGCCAGCAGCCCCCGGATAATAGATACGCAGTATTTT. Translated, this is CASSPRIIDTQYF.